This entry features one T cell receptor beta chain sequence. Participant age was roughly 18 to 89 years, and participants resided in 24 US areas. Recovered status applied to Cohort 3 donors who had two consecutive negative PCRs. It also applied to those with clearance or with symptom resolution. Trimming removed 5 bases from V and 8 bases from J; junction bases left unmatched: 9. Germline V gives CDR1 SGHTA, CDR2 FQGNSA. The length of the CDR3 is 15 residues. This sample is drawn from a study of blood T cell repertoires in COVID-19. The wider study: T cells, B-cell-depleted T cells, or PBMCs supplied cDNA or gDNA.

Produced via immunoSEQ multiplex PCR; TCRdb's table is partial and in-frame only. This table has about 480,000 clones, approximately 88% appearing once. The chain is built from TRBV7-2 and TRBJ2-1, with 10 bases matching TRBD2. The specimen sequenced was PBMCs or T cells enriched from blood (not recorded which). The receptor's source is a woman between 40 and 55 years old who had recovered from COVID-19. The CDR3 protein is CASSTSGRAVYEQFF. The CDR3 DNA reads as TGTGCCAGCAGCACGAGCGGGAGGGCCGTGTATGAGCAGTTCTTC.